What follows are 23 T cell receptor beta chains derived from one specimen sequenced in a study of shared clonotypes between healthy human individuals. TCRdb's table, derived via immunoSEQ multiplex PCR, lists solely in-frame clones and lacks some. This table has roughly 770,000 clones, 95% to 97% appearing once. The naive CD8 fraction comprised CD45RO-negative cells positively selected for CCR7 and excluded terminally differentiated effector memory CD45RA+ cells. Sequences were obtained from naive CD8+ T cells sorted from blood. Every receptor here comes from a man younger than 40 in good health.

The V call is TRBV11-2, the J call TRBJ2-1; TRBD2 matches at 7 bases. Unmatched junction bases numbered 2, after V lost 4 bases and J lost 8 bases. The CDR3 length is 12 residues. Germline CDR1 reads SGHAT; CDR2 reads FQNNGV. CDR3 DNA sequence: TGTGCCAGCAGCTATCTAGCGGATGAGCAGTTCTTC. Translating it yields CASSYLADEQFF. The variable domain in full, completed from reference TRBV11-2 and TRBJ2-1, reads EAGVAQSPRYKIIEKRQSVAFWCNPISGHATLYWYQQILGQGPKLLIQFQNNGVVDDSQLPKDRFSAERLKGVDSTLKIQPAKLEDSAVYLCASSYLADEQFFGPGTRLTVL.

The rearrangement joins TRBV6-1 to TRBJ1-1; D gene unclear. The CDR3 runs to 17 residues. The V gene lost 2 bases and the J gene lost 0 bases, with 16 bases spanning the gap. The germline gives CDR1 MNHNS, CDR2 SASEGT. The CDR3 protein is CASSEYSSMVMNTEAFF. Written as DNA, the CDR3 is TGTGCCAGCAGTGAATACTCGAGTATGGTTATGAACACTGAAGCTTTCTTT.

This chain uses TRBV14 with TRBJ2-3; 7 nucleotides match TRBD2. This CDR3 spans 15 amino acids. Germline V gene sequence: CDR1 SGHDN, CDR2 FVKESK. V dropped 1 base and J dropped 2; count of bases not matched to a gene: 3. In DNA form, the CDR3 reads TGTGCCAGCAGCCAAGTTCGGGAGGACACAGATACGCAGTATTTT. This sequence encodes CASSQVREDTDTQYF.

The chain uses TRBV5-1 and TRBJ2-7, with D maybe TRBD2 (5 bases). The CDR3 spans 13 residues. Trimming removed 3 bases at V and 1 base at J, with 8 bases between. The V gene's germline CDR1 is SGHRS and CDR2 YFSETQ. The CDR3 protein is CASSWRRSYEQYF. The CDR3 DNA sequence: TGCGCCAGCAGCTGGAGGCGGTCCTACGAGCAGTACTTC.

The rearrangement links TRBV7-3 to TRBJ2-1; 7 bases are a match to TRBD2. CDR1 SGHTA and CDR2 FQGTGA come from the germline V gene. V dropped 2 bases and J dropped 7; count of bases not matched to a gene: 8. This CDR3 comprises 15 residues. The CDR3 is CASSLAGVGRNEQFF. DNA for the CDR3: TGTGCCAGCAGCTTAGCGGGAGTTGGTAGGAATGAGCAGTTCTTC.

The chain joins TRBV7-9 to TRBJ2-7; 7 bases match TRBD1. In germline, CDR1 is SEHNR, CDR2 FQNEAQ (reference sequence). The V and J ends lost 2 bases and 4 bases, in that order; junction bases with no gene match: 11. The CDR3 extends over 16 amino acids. The CDR3 nucleotides are TGTGCCAGCAGCTTATCCACAGGGGAGAGTAGGTACGAGCAGTACTTC. This encodes CASSLSTGESRYEQYF.

The rearrangement links TRBV28 to TRBJ2-5; D is ambiguous. Per germline, CDR1 MDHEN and CDR2 SYDVKM. Trimming left V 7 bases short and J 1 base short, with 10 bases between. This CDR3 is 13 amino acids long. The CDR3 DNA sequence: TGTGCCAGCAACCCGAGGACCCAAGAGACCCAGTACTTC. This sequence encodes CASNPRTQETQYF.

The chain combines TRBV18 with TRBJ2-2, with D possibly being TRBD2 (5 bases). V was shortened by 0 bases and J by 6 bases, with 8 bases between the two germline ends. CDR3 length equals 14 residues. CDR1 is KGHSH and CDR2 is LQKENI in the germline V gene. CDR3 residues: CASSPPTGAGELFF. CDR3 nucleotides: TGTGCCAGCTCACCACCCACCGGGGCCGGGGAGCTGTTTTTT.

The rearrangement joins TRBV7-8 to TRBJ2-5, with D perhaps matching TRBD2 (5 bases). The germline gives CDR1 SGHVS, CDR2 FQNEAQ. The CDR3 loop spans 17 amino acids. With 1 base removed from V and 5 bases from J, the gap between germline ends came to 20 bases. The CDR3 DNA reads as TGTGCCAGCAGCTTAGGGGGTCGACTGCGAGGCGGGGAGACCCAGTACTTC. Translating gives CASSLGGRLRGGETQYF.

The chain recombines TRBV7-9 with TRBJ2-5; the D call may be TRBD1 or TRBD2 (5 bases each). The CDR3 has 16 amino acids. V was cut by 5 bases and J by 5 bases, with 21 bases left in between. The germline V gene has CDR1 SEHNR and CDR2 FQNEAQ (reference sequence). The CDR3 spells CASSLEIGQGGETQYF. DNA for the CDR3: TGTGCCAGCAGCCTAGAAATCGGGCAGGGCGGGGAGACCCAGTACTTC.

The chain is built from TRBV7-2 and TRBJ2-7; D is unclear. Trimming pared 1 base from V and 3 bases from J, leaving 7 bases between. The CDR3 has 13 residues. The germline V gene encodes CDR1 SGHTA and CDR2 FQGNSA. The CDR3 DNA is TGTGCCAGCAGCTTAGACCCCAACTACGAGCAGTACTTC. Translation gives CASSLDPNYEQYF.

The V call is TRBV18, the J call TRBJ2-1; D is ambiguous. Trimming stripped 3 bases from V and 0 bases from J, with 15 bases between. Germline assignment: CDR1 KGHSH and CDR2 LQKENI. The CDR3 spans 17 residues. The CDR3 nucleotides read TGTGCCAGCTCACCTCTCTCGGCGGTCCTCTCCTACAATGAGCAGTTCTTC. This codes for CASSPLSAVLSYNEQFF.

The gene calls are TRBV2 and TRBJ1-1; 8 nucleotides agree with TRBD1. Unmatched junction bases numbered 14, after V lost 6 bases and J lost 8 bases. The CDR3 contains 15 residues. Germline values: CDR1 SNHLY, CDR2 FYNNEI. The chain's CDR3 is CASRGGQGPVGEAFF. Written as DNA, the CDR3 is TGTGCCAGCAGGGGAGGACAGGGCCCTGTGGGGGAAGCTTTCTTT.

V gene TRBV4-3 combines with J gene TRBJ1-2, with TRBD1 identical over 8 bases. Germline assignment: CDR1 LGHNA and CDR2 YSLEER. Trimming cost V 3 bases and J 2 bases; bases outside gene matches: 11. The CDR3 has 17 amino acids. CDR3 bases: TGCGCCAGCAGCCACCCATCTCAGGGGGCGCTGAACTATGGCTACACCTTC. This gives the protein CASSHPSQGALNYGYTF.

The chain is built from TRBV11-2 and TRBJ1-5, with 10 bases lining up with TRBD1. Germline V gene sequence: CDR1 SGHAT, CDR2 FQNNGV. The CDR3 extends over 15 amino acids. With 4 bases clipped from V and 6 bases from J, the junction kept 6 bases outside the gene matches. The CDR3 DNA reads TGTGCCAGCAGCTCCGGACAGGGGGTTGCTCAGCCCCAGCATTTT. Amino acids: CASSSGQGVAQPQHF.

The chain couples TRBV27 to TRBJ1-1; D is undetermined. This CDR3 region has 13 residues. The germline CDR1 and CDR2 sequences are MNHEY and SMNVEV (reference sequence). Trimming removed 1 base at V and 3 bases at J, with 6 bases between. The CDR3 region has the DNA TGTGCCAGCAGTTTATTCTCGGACACTGAAGCTTTCTTT. Translated, it gives CASSLFSDTEAFF.

V and J are TRBV12-5 and TRBJ2-3; 11 nucleotides line up with TRBD2. With 1 base clipped from V and 4 bases from J, the junction kept 4 bases outside the gene matches. This CDR3 comprises 16 residues. Per the germline V gene, CDR1 is LGHNT and CDR2 is FRNRAP. CDR3 region: CASGLGTSGFSDTQYF. The CDR3 DNA follows: TGTGCTAGTGGTTTGGGGACTAGCGGGTTTTCAGATACGCAGTATTTT.

The rearrangement joins TRBV7-9 to TRBJ2-1; TRBD2 agrees at 11 bases. V trimming: 5 bases; J trimming: 4 bases; junction bases outside the gene matches: 7. The CDR3 is made up of 16 amino acids. The germline CDR1 and CDR2 sequences are SEHNR and FQNEAQ (reference sequence). The CDR3 spells CASSKSSGRYYNEQFF. The CDR3, as DNA: TGTGCCAGCAGCAAATCTAGCGGGAGGTATTACAATGAGCAGTTCTTC.

With respect to this clone: Different DNA sequences within this sample yield the same CDR3. J is TRBJ1-1 and V is TRBV4-1; D might be TRBD1 (5 bases). V was shortened by 1 base and J by 1 base, with 7 bases between the two germline ends. The CDR3 is 14 amino acids. The V gene's germline CDR1 is MGHRA and CDR2 YSYEKL. CDR3 coding DNA: TGCGCCAGCAGCCAAGCCGGGGGGAACACTGAAGCTTTCTTT. This codes for CASSQAGGNTEAFF.

The V call is TRBV10-3, the J call TRBJ2-1; 10 positions match TRBD2. Germline V gene data show CDR1 as ENHRY and CDR2 as SYGVKD. The V gene end was trimmed by 6 bases and the J gene end by 5 bases; junction bases not matched to a gene: 7. The length of the CDR3 is 15 residues. DNA for the CDR3: TGTGCCATCAGGTTTAGCGGGGGGAACCACAATGAGCAGTTCTTC. As protein: CAIRFSGGNHNEQFF.

The chain uses TRBV7-8 and TRBJ2-6, with D perhaps matching TRBD1 (6 bases). The CDR3 spans 16 residues. Germline-derived CDR1 and CDR2 are SGHVS and FQNEAQ. V was pared by 7 bases and J by 0 bases, with 13 bases between. The DNA for the CDR3 is TGTGCCAGCATCCTACAGGGCTACTCTGGGGCCAACGTCCTGACTTTC. It codes for CASILQGYSGANVLTF.

V usage is TRBV11-2 and J usage is TRBJ2-7; no reliable D call. CDR1 and CDR2 (germline): SGHAT, FQNNGV. V was shortened by 4 bases and J by 3 bases, with 13 bases between the two germline ends. CDR3 length equals 14 residues. In DNA form, the CDR3 reads TGTGCCAGCAGCTGGTCAGGACCCGGCTACGAGCAGTACTTC. It codes for CASSWSGPGYEQYF.

This clone was recorded at least ten times. This rearrangement joins TRBV11-2 to TRBJ1-4, with D hard to call. Germline-derived CDR1 and CDR2 are SGHAT and FQNNGV. V was trimmed by 4 bases and J by 0 bases, leaving 9 bases between them. The CDR3 is made up of 15 amino acids. The CDR3 sequence: CASSSDWSTNEKLFF. The CDR3 DNA sequence: TGTGCCAGCAGCTCCGATTGGTCAACTAATGAAAAACTGTTTTTT.